This T cell receptor beta chain was identified in a study of T cells in localized non-small cell lung cancer (dated by TCRdb to about 2020). Regarding the complete study: Comparing tumors with uninvolved tumor-adjacent lungs, the study looked at the T cell repertoires of 236 patients with early-stage NSCLC. The cohort comprised some 220 treatment-naïve NSCLC patients with resected, localized lung tumors. NSCLC patients had a mean age of approximately 72 years, and approximately 140 were male and nearly 110 female.

On the study overall, not on this receptor specifically: The highest T cell clonality was observed in uninvolved tumor-adjacent lung, where clonality exceeded that of tumor, suggesting that antigenic responses were more focused in uninvolved tumor-adjacent lung. Because multi-region sequencing of the tumors was not done, intratumor heterogeneity could not be ruled out. Higher T cell density in blood was associated with longer overall survival, whereas higher clonality in adjacent lung was associated with shorter survival. Because the study design was exploratory, TCR variables were selected using unadjusted p-values without false-discovery rate correction. A median of 57 of the top 100 tumor clones turned up in the paired uninvolved adjacent lung, and under 30 of those clones also ranked among the top 100 of that same adjacent lung.

TCR beta CDR3 regions were sequenced from DNA using the immunoSEQ Assay. Concerning the study's data processing: T cell density was computed as TCR beta template counts normalized to usable DNA estimated by amplifying housekeeping genes. Using the preseqR package, richness was estimated by extrapolating to 120,000 templates for tissue samples and 400,000 templates for PBMC samples. Clonality was defined as one minus Pielou's evenness. To identify tissue-enriched TCRs, differential abundance testing was run on productive amino-acid clonotypes with a minimum total count of 5 and an alpha of 0.1. Repertoire overlap between compartments was quantified with the Jaccard Index and Morisita Overlap Index. GLIPH clustered TCR beta CDR3s with public tetramer-defined viral CDR3s; viral motifs required at least three viral sequences plus V-gene enrichment. TCRdb carries this immuneACCESS record with in-frame sequences only. Its versions omit some clonotypes, under half of them owing to an unresolved V gene in the studies checked, with the rest unexplained. V and J calls and clone size follow that table, whereas D and trimming were derived from the DNA. The table for this sample lists tens of thousands of clones; approximately 90% of them were counted only once. The ten biggest clones cover about 5.6% of the sample.

At diagnosis, tumor, uninvolved tumor-adjacent lung and peripheral blood were collected and then preserved as a mix of FFPE and fresh-frozen material. For TCR repertoire profiling, the blood samples were analyzed as peripheral blood mononuclear cells. This clone has more than one count but fewer than ten. Its antigen is unknown. There are no base qualities to consult, and no much larger clone falls within one base. This specimen includes other DNA sequences encoding the same CDR3. This clonotype was obtained from a woman aged 40 to 75 with stage I lung adenocarcinoma. The source material was peripheral blood, sampled before any cancer treatment.

The CDR3 in this case is CASSLEGNTEAFF. The DNA sequence is as follows: TGTGCCAGCAGCTTAGAGGGGAACACTGAAGCTTTCTTT. Recombination linked TRBV7-9 to TRBJ1-1; a confident D gene designation cannot be given. V is reduced by 1 base and J by 1 base, leaving a spacing of 4 bases between them. From the cysteine through the phenylalanine, the CDR3 covers 13 amino acids. The DNA shown is the 39-base CDR3, in frame from base 1. The CDR1 and CDR2 encoded by the germline V gene (reference sequence) are SEHNR and FQNEAQ.